Only one count was recorded for the clone carrying this T cell receptor (beta chain). This entry comes from a study of blood T cell repertoires in COVID-19. Overall study context: Both acute and convalescent COVID-19 samples were obtained from the United States, Italy and Spain. PBMCs, B-cell-depleted T cells, or T cells were the source of the cDNA or gDNA that made up the material.

In the original analysis: Reference gene primer amplification yielded estimated nucleated cell counts. Profiling relied on immunoSEQ multiplex PCR, and the TCRdb table lists in-frame clones only, not all of them. V, J and clone size are taken as reported in that table, and D and trimming were inferred from the DNA itself. Among about 200,000 clones listed, about 83% were seen once. The CDR3 covers 14 residues. Trimming took 3 bases from V and 2 from J; bases not matched to a gene: 6. Germline assignment: CDR1 GTSNPN and CDR2 SVGIG (reference sequence). The gene calls are TRBV30 and TRBJ1-2, with TRBD1 identical over 7 bases. This receptor was obtained from a woman aged 45-65 years with acute or convalescent COVID-19. The sample was peripheral blood. The CDR3 bases are TGTGCCTGGAGCCGGGACAGCCAAAACTATGGCTACACCTTC. This encodes CAWSRDSQNYGYTF.